Listed below are T cell receptor beta chains from one sample, sequenced in a study of radiotherapy plus CTLA-4 blockade in lung cancer. Method: immunoSEQ multiplex PCR; TCRdb's copy keeps in-frame clones and lacks some. Here the sample spans 40,000 to 50,000 clones, more than 65% being singletons. Sequenced material: peripheral blood, taken from a patient treated with radiotherapy plus ipilimumab. Receptors were obtained from a human donor with non-small cell lung cancer who had stable disease on radiotherapy plus ipilimumab. CDR3s include the opening cysteine and the closing phenylalanine or tryptophan. D genes are given only for firm matches. Part of the rows lack a size; the others show once, few, many or a class for expanded clones.

v_call: TRBV28
j_call: TRBJ1-1
d_call: NA
clone_size: NA
cdr3_aa: CASGRGTTEAFF
cdr3_nt: TGTGCCAGCGGCCGGGGGACCACTGAAGCTTTCTTT

v_call: TRBV7-9
j_call: TRBJ2-3
d_call: NA
clone_size: once
cdr3_aa: CASSLEVARGNTQYF
cdr3_nt: TGTGCCAGCAGCTTAGAAGTCGCCCGGGGGAATACGCAGTATTTT

v_call: TRBV28
j_call: TRBJ1-5
d_call: NA
clone_size: NA
cdr3_aa: CASSRTSRAQPQHF
cdr3_nt: TGTGCCAGCAGCCGGACATCCCGGGCACAGCCCCAGCATTTT

v_call: TRBV29-1
j_call: TRBJ2-3
d_call: NA
clone_size: NA
cdr3_aa: CSVKRGSTDTQYF
cdr3_nt: TGCAGCGTCAAAAGGGGGAGCACAGATACGCAGTATTTT

v_call: TRBV29-1
j_call: TRBJ1-4
d_call: NA
clone_size: NA
cdr3_aa: CSVAGPNEKLFF
cdr3_nt: TGCAGCGTTGCAGGGCCTAATGAAAAACTGTTTTTT

v_call: TRBV6-6
j_call: TRBJ1-3
d_call: NA
clone_size: NA
cdr3_aa: CASSYLRPDSGNTIYF
cdr3_nt: TGTGCCAGCAGTTATTTGAGGCCCGACTCTGGAAACACCATATATTTT

v_call: TRBV25-1
j_call: TRBJ1-6
d_call: NA
clone_size: NA
cdr3_aa: CASRPPGRDNSPLHF
cdr3_nt: TGTGCCAGCAGGCCCCCTGGCAGGGATAATTCACCCCTCCACTTT

v_call: TRBV6-1
j_call: TRBJ2-1
d_call: NA
clone_size: NA
cdr3_aa: CASSARDQGPNEQFF
cdr3_nt: TGTGCCAGCAGTGCTCGGGACCAGGGGCCCAATGAGCAGTTCTTC

v_call: TRBV28
j_call: TRBJ2-5
d_call: TRBD2
clone_size: NA
cdr3_aa: CASSLLAVQETQYF
cdr3_nt: TGTGCCAGCAGCCTACTAGCGGTACAAGAGACCCAGTACTTC

v_call: TRBV5-6
j_call: TRBJ2-2
d_call: TRBD1
clone_size: NA
cdr3_aa: CASSADRGRTGELFF
cdr3_nt: TGTGCCAGCAGCGCGGACAGGGGGCGAACCGGGGAGCTGTTTTTT

v_call: TRBV29-1
j_call: TRBJ1-1
d_call: NA
clone_size: NA
cdr3_aa: CSVTRATEAFF
cdr3_nt: TGCAGCGTTACCCGAGCCACTGAAGCTTTCTTT

v_call: TRBV9
j_call: TRBJ1-6
d_call: NA
clone_size: NA
cdr3_aa: CASSVGLGTPLHF
cdr3_nt: TGTGCCAGCAGCGTAGGATTGGGGACTCCCCTCCACTTT

v_call: TRBV5-1
j_call: TRBJ1-5
d_call: NA
clone_size: few
cdr3_aa: CASSLEGGGNQPQHF
cdr3_nt: TGCGCCAGCAGCTTGGAGGGGGGGGGCAATCAGCCCCAGCATTTT

v_call: TRBV5-6
j_call: TRBJ1-5
d_call: NA
clone_size: NA
cdr3_aa: CASSVTPYSNQPQHF
cdr3_nt: TGTGCCAGCAGCGTCACACCTTATAGCAATCAGCCCCAGCATTTT

v_call: TRBV7-3
j_call: TRBJ2-7
d_call: TRBD2
clone_size: NA
cdr3_aa: CASSTRTSGDHYEQYF
cdr3_nt: TGTGCCAGCAGCACTCGGACTAGCGGGGACCACTACGAGCAGTACTTC

v_call: TRBV5-1
j_call: TRBJ2-5
d_call: NA
clone_size: NA
cdr3_aa: CASSNERPETQYF
cdr3_nt: TGCGCCAGCAGCAATGAGCGTCCGGAGACCCAGTACTTC

v_call: TRBV21-1
j_call: TRBJ2-1
d_call: NA
clone_size: few
cdr3_aa: CASSKLRQGAGNEQFF
cdr3_nt: TGTGCCAGCAGCAAATTGCGGCAGGGGGCGGGGAATGAGCAGTTCTTC

v_call: TRBV18
j_call: TRBJ1-1
d_call: TRBD1
clone_size: NA
cdr3_aa: CASSPTTGDRTEAFF
cdr3_nt: TGTGCCAGCTCGCCGACGACAGGGGACAGGACTGAAGCTTTCTTT

v_call: TRBV2
j_call: TRBJ2-2
d_call: TRBD2
clone_size: NA
cdr3_aa: CASSPRLLAGINTGELFF
cdr3_nt: TGTGCCAGCAGCCCTCGTTTGTTAGCGGGGATTAACACCGGGGAGCTGTTTTTT

v_call: TRBV6-4
j_call: TRBJ2-3
d_call: TRBD2
clone_size: NA
cdr3_aa: CASSEGTSGTDTQYF
cdr3_nt: TGTGCCAGCAGTGAGGGGACTAGCGGCACAGATACGCAGTATTTT

v_call: TRBV7-2
j_call: TRBJ2-1
d_call: TRBD2
clone_size: NA
cdr3_aa: CASSLGLAGAYNEQFF
cdr3_nt: TGTGCCAGCAGCTTGGGACTAGCGGGTGCATACAATGAGCAGTTCTTC